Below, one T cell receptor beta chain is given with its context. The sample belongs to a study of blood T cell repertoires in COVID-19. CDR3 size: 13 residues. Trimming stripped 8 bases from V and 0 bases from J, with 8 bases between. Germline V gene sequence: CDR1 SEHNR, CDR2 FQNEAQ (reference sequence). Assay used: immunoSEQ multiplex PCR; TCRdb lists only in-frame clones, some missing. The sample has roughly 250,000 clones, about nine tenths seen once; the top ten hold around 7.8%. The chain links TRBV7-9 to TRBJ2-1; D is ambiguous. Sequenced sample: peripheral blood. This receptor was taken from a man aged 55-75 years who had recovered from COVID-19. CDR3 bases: TGTGCCAGCGACCGAGGCTCCTACAATGAGCAGTTCTTC. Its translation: CASDRGSYNEQFF.